These T cell receptor beta chains were read from a single sample in a study of T cell changes during pregnancy in multiple sclerosis. Data came from immunoSEQ multiplex PCR; TCRdb stores just in-frame clones and leaves some out. The table records roughly 110,000 clones, just under 95% of them present only once. The sequencing used peripheral blood, collected after pregnancy. These receptors originate from a female donor with multiple sclerosis, enrolled in a pregnancy study. Both conserved end residues are trimmed from each CDR3. D genes are given only for firm matches.

V	D	J	CDR3
TRBV4-2	NA	TRBJ2-7	ASSQDPMDEQY
TRBV5-1	NA	TRBJ1-1	ASGQKGYTEAF
TRBV28	NA	TRBJ1-2	ASSWSREEPNYGYT
TRBV5-1	TRBD2	TRBJ2-5	ASSTRTSGGFQETQY
TRBV30	TRBD2	TRBJ2-1	AWRLLAGPQF
TRBV27	TRBD1	TRBJ1-1	ASSTGTGIQNTEAF
TRBV27	NA	TRBJ2-3	ASSLAGTVTDTQY
TRBV28	NA	TRBJ2-7	ASTGSASYEQY
TRBV9	TRBD1	TRBJ1-4	ASSRRTGPNEKLF
TRBV27	NA	TRBJ1-4	ASGRSEKLF
TRBV6-1	TRBD1	TRBJ1-1	ASSASLQGRAF
TRBV29-1	TRBD1	TRBJ2-1	SVPGQGTIYNEQF
TRBV7-9	TRBD1	TRBJ2-5	ASSFGQGGETQY
TRBV10-1	NA	TRBJ1-2	ASSESTGLGYGYT
TRBV2	NA	TRBJ2-3	ASSRTDTQY
TRBV18	NA	TRBJ2-3	ASSPPGLSTDTQY
TRBV5-1	NA	TRBJ2-3	ASSLVGQGGSTDTQY
TRBV18	NA	TRBJ2-5	ASSPGSAGPETQY
TRBV28	TRBD1	TRBJ2-1	ASSLGGTGEGNEQF
TRBV7-9	TRBD2	TRBJ2-1	ASSSPSGGIYNEQF
TRBV11-1	TRBD1	TRBJ1-2	ASSLPDRGGGYT
TRBV7-9	NA	TRBJ2-2	ASSLTLTTTGELF
TRBV5-1	NA	TRBJ1-4	ASSSSTGNNEKLF
TRBV28	TRBD1	TRBJ1-3	ASSTHRGLSGNTIY
TRBV27	NA	TRBJ2-7	ASSLFGVAYEQY
TRBV5-1	TRBD2	TRBJ2-6	ASSVLLAGGGGANVLT
TRBV6-6	TRBD1	TRBJ2-5	ASSRLGQGVRETQY
TRBV19	TRBD1	TRBJ2-7	ASSPGTAVTYEQY
TRBV27	TRBD2	TRBJ2-3	ASSPTSGGFTDTQY
TRBV30	NA	TRBJ1-2	AWWVPTRQARSGYT
TRBV2	NA	TRBJ1-4	ASSGLQGGEKLF
TRBV7-2	NA	TRBJ2-3	ASSLEGTDTQY